Listed here are 21 T cell receptor beta chains from one sample, sequenced in a study of blood T cell repertoires in COVID-19. Sequenced by immunoSEQ multiplex PCR; TCRdb stores in-frame clones only, minus some. This table has more than 350,000 clones, roughly 90% appearing once. What was sequenced was PBMCs or T cells enriched from blood (not recorded which). The receptors stem from a woman aged 18-29 years who had been exposed to COVID-19.

The J gene is TRBJ2-4, the V gene TRBV2; weak D call: TRBD2 (6 bases). V was pared by 5 bases and J by 1 base, with 12 bases between. Germline V gives CDR1 SNHLY, CDR2 FYNNEI. The CDR3 has 15 amino acids. The chain's CDR3 is CASSWGVGAKNIQYF. DNA for the CDR3: TGTGCCAGCAGTTGGGGGGTCGGGGCCAAAAACATTCAGTACTTC.

In this sample, this clone turned up once. V and J are TRBV9 and TRBJ1-3; D gene uncertain. Trimming stripped 0 bases from V and 0 bases from J, with 10 bases between. The CDR3 has 16 residues. The V gene's germline CDR1 is SGDLS and CDR2 YYNGEE. Here the CDR3 DNA reads TGTGCCAGCAGCGTAGCTACGAGGAGCTCTGGAAACACCATATATTTT. This sequence encodes CASSVATRSSGNTIYF.

The chain recombines TRBV7-3 with TRBJ2-7, with 9 nucleotides matching TRBD2. With 3 bases clipped from V and 0 bases from J, the junction kept 3 bases outside the gene matches. Per germline, CDR1 SGHTA and CDR2 FQGTGA. This CDR3 is built from 15 residues. CDR3 sequence (DNA): TGTGCCAGCAGCTTGACTAGCGGAATCTCCTACGAGCAGTACTTC. It is translated as CASSLTSGISYEQYF.

V gene TRBV25-1 combines with J gene TRBJ1-6, with D possibly TRBD1 on 6 matching bases. Looked up from germline, CDR1 is MGHDK and CDR2 is SYGVNS. The CDR3 totals 13 residues. V gave up 7 bases and J gave up 8 bases, with 12 bases separating them. The CDR3 coding sequence is TGTGCCAGCAACATCTCAGGGGATTCACCCCTCCACTTT. Translating gives CASNISGDSPLHF.

J is TRBJ1-5 and V is TRBV23-1; no definite D call. TRBV23-1 is assigned to the ORF class and has an uncertain function. The CDR3 consists of 12 residues. V was shortened by 10 bases and J by 3 bases, with 10 bases between the two germline ends. In DNA form, the CDR3 reads TGCGCCAAAGGGAGGATCAATCAGCCCCAGCATTTT. This gives the protein CAKGRINQPQHF.

This chain links TRBV29-1 with TRBJ2-2, with 8 positions matching TRBD2. Germline V lookup: CDR1 SQVTM, CDR2 ANQGSEA. After removal of 7 bases from V and 0 bases from J, the junction contained 4 bases not matched to a gene. The CDR3 loop spans 14 amino acids. The CDR3 loop reads CSARGGTNTGELFF. CDR3 DNA sequence: TGCAGCGCCCGCGGGGGGACGAACACCGGGGAGCTGTTTTTT.

The J gene is TRBJ1-2, the V gene TRBV27; the match to TRBD1 covers 7 bases. V dropped 6 bases and J dropped 3; count of bases not matched to a gene: 4. Per the germline V gene, CDR1 is MNHEY and CDR2 is SMNVEV (reference sequence). There are 13 residues in the CDR3. The CDR3 protein is CASSSQGDYGYTF. CDR3 nucleotides: TGTGCCAGCAGCTCTCAGGGGGACTATGGCTACACCTTC.

About this clone: Other DNA sequences in the same sample also yield this CDR3. The J gene is TRBJ2-6, the V gene TRBV6-5; 9 nucleotides align to TRBD1. The CDR3 loop spans 15 amino acids. J was trimmed by 0 bases and V by 6 bases; bases with no gene match: 0. Germline values: CDR1 MNHEY, CDR2 SVGAGI. CDR3 sequence reads: CASRTGGSGANVLTF. CDR3 nucleotide sequence: TGTGCCAGCAGGACAGGGGGCTCTGGGGCCAACGTCCTGACTTTC.

The genes are TRBV28 and TRBJ1-2; 8 nucleotides line up with TRBD1. The CDR3 runs 15 residues. Germline CDR1 MDHEN, CDR2 SYDVKM. V lost 6 bases and J lost 1; bases outside the gene matches: 7. The CDR3 bases are TGTGCCAGCAGCATCGGGACAGGCAATAACTATGGCTACACCTTC. This translates into CASSIGTGNNYGYTF.

This clone is a singleton in its sample. The chain has TRBV6-4 and TRBJ2-5; TRBD2 is a possible D gene (6 bases). The CDR3 spans 13 residues. V shed 4 bases and J shed 5 bases, with 11 bases lying between them. Germline V CDR1 and CDR2: MRHNA, SNTAGT. Here the CDR3 DNA reads TGTGCCAGCAGTGCGGTAGCGGAGGAGACCCAGTACTTC. Its protein product is CASSAVAEETQYF.

This rearrangement joins TRBV5-1 to TRBJ2-7; TRBD2 agrees at 15 bases. CDR3 length: 19 residues. J lost 0 bases, V lost 2 bases, and 9 bases had no gene match. Germline-derived CDR1 and CDR2 are SGHRS and YFSETQ. CDR3 DNA: TGCGCCAGCAGCTTATGGACTAGCGGGAGGGCCGGGGGCTCCTACGAGCAGTACTTC. Residues: CASSLWTSGRAGGSYEQYF.

The V gene is TRBV18, the J gene TRBJ2-7, with a tentative D call TRBD2 (5 bases). This CDR3 spans 12 amino acids. The germline V and J ends were trimmed by 5 bases and 5 bases, with 10 bases remaining between them. Germline V CDR1 and CDR2: KGHSH, LQKENI. CDR3 in amino acids: CASSELGNEQYF. CDR3 sequence (DNA): TGTGCCAGCTCAGAACTAGGCAACGAGCAGTACTTC.

Of note for this clone: Additional DNA sequences in this sample encode the identical CDR3. The chain is built from TRBV12-3 or TRBV12-4 and TRBJ2-7; no firm D call. The CDR3 is 11 residues long. Trimming took off 5 bases at V and 3 bases at J, with 5 bases between the two ends. DNA for the CDR3: TGTGCCAGCAGTCATAGCTACGAGCAGTACTTC. It yields the protein CASSHSYEQYF.

The V gene is TRBV20-1, the J gene TRBJ1-1, with a tentative D call TRBD1 (5 bases). The CDR3 runs 11 residues. Trimming removed 3 bases at V and 7 bases at J, with 9 bases between. Germline V CDR1 and CDR2: DFQATT, SNEGSKA (reference sequence). The DNA for the CDR3 is TGCAGTGCTAGTGGGGGGGGTGAAGCTTTCTTT. Its protein product is CSASGGGEAFF.

The chain has TRBV12-3 or TRBV12-4 and TRBJ1-1; D call uncertain. V gave up 6 bases and J gave up 2 bases, with 10 bases separating them. The CDR3 has 13 residues. The CDR3: CASSWTGNTEAFF. CDR3 DNA sequence: TGTGCCAGCAGCTGGACGGGAAACACTGAAGCTTTCTTT.

The CDR3 coding sequence is TGTGCCAGCATTGGGAGGGACAGGGGCGACGAGCAGTACTTC. It yields the protein CASIGRDRGDEQYF. The V call is TRBV6-5, the J call TRBJ2-7, with 10 bases lining up with TRBD1. Germline values: CDR1 MNHEY, CDR2 SVGAGI. The CDR3 sequence is 14 residues long. J was trimmed by 5 bases and V by 7 bases; bases with no gene match: 8.

The V and J genes are TRBV7-2 and TRBJ1-6; 11 bases fit TRBD1. With 3 bases clipped from V and 6 bases from J, the junction kept 4 bases outside the gene matches. Per germline, CDR1 SGHTA and CDR2 FQGNSA. This CDR3 region has 16 residues. The CDR3, as DNA: TGTGCCAGCAGCTTGGAAGGACAGGGGGCTAATTCACCCCTCCACTTT. Its protein is CASSLEGQGANSPLHF.

The chain links TRBV14 to TRBJ2-1; D is unclear. The germline CDR1 and CDR2 sequences are SGHDN and FVKESK. The germline V and J ends were trimmed by 1 base and 10 bases, with 5 bases remaining between them. The CDR3 extends over 11 amino acids. The CDR3 nucleotides read TGTGCCAGCAGCCAAGGAGAGGAGCAGTTCTTC. Its translation: CASSQGEEQFF.

The V call is TRBV10-3, the J call TRBJ1-2; 11 positions agree with TRBD1. V was pared by 7 bases and J by 8 bases, with 12 bases of the junction left unmatched. The CDR3 is 15 amino acids. The germline gives CDR1 ENHRY, CDR2 SYGVKD. The CDR3 sequence: CAINGQGATEAGYTF. The CDR3 DNA sequence: TGTGCCATCAATGGACAGGGGGCTACGGAGGCGGGCTACACCTTC.

The chain is built from TRBV12-5 and TRBJ2-1, with D possibly being TRBD2 (6 bases). This CDR3 is 15 amino acids long. V lost 8 bases and J lost 0, with 14 bases in between. Germline lookup yields CDR1 LGHNT and CDR2 FRNRAP. This CDR3 reads CASQEGQSSYNEQFF. The CDR3 DNA sequence: TGTGCTAGTCAGGAGGGGCAAAGCTCCTACAATGAGCAGTTCTTC.

V usage is TRBV4-1 and J usage is TRBJ2-1, with 11 positions matching TRBD2. The J segment lost 5 bases and the V segment lost 7 bases, leaving 13 bases of the junction unmatched. There are 17 residues in the CDR3. Germline V gene sequence: CDR1 MGHRA, CDR2 YSYEKL. The CDR3 spells CASTLRPGLAEDNEQFF. The CDR3 DNA reads as TGCGCCAGCACCCTGCGTCCGGGACTAGCGGAGGACAATGAGCAGTTCTTC.